This T cell receptor beta chain was sequenced in a study of beta chain features in type 1 diabetes. Overall study: Cell yields, age and gender were similar between patients and healthy donors. In all, roughly 98,000,000 sorted cells from all samples were analyzed.

This CDR3 is built from 15 residues. In germline, CDR1 is MRHNA, CDR2 SNTAGT. V lost 0 bases and J lost 7; bases outside the gene matches: 6. The authors obtained over 95% purity in all sorted populations. The authors reverse transcribed all of the isolated RNA, so sequencing captured expressed TCRB transcripts. This table comes from immunoSEQ multiplex PCR, and its TCRdb copy is limited to in-frame clones, with some not included. This sample has around 140,000 clones, with about 10% found just once. The sample consisted of naive CD4+ T cells from blood. V and J are TRBV6-4 and TRBJ2-1; 7 bases map to TRBD1. The origin of this receptor is a man younger than 35 in good health. CDR3 in amino acids: CASSDSKGGSNEQFF. CDR3 DNA sequence: TGTGCCAGCAGTGACTCGAAAGGGGGCTCTAATGAGCAGTTCTTC.